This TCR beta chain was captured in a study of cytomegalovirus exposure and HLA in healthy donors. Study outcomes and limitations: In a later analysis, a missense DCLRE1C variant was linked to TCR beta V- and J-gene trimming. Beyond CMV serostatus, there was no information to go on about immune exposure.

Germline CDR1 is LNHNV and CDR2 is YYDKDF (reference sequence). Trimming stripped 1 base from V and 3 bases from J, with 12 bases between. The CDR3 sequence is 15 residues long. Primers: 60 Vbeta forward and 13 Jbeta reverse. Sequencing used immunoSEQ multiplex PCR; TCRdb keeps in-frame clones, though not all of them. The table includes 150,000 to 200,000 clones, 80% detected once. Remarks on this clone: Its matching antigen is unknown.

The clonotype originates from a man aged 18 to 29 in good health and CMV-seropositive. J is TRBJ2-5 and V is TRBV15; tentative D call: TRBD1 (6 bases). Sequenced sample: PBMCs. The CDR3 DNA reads TGTGCCACCAGCAGAGGTCGGCAGGGGAAAGAGACCCAGTACTTC. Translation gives CATSRGRQGKETQYF.